Presented here are 10 T cell receptor beta chains from one specimen sequenced in a study of graft-versus-host responses after intestinal transplantation. TCRdb keeps only in-frame clones here, not all; method: immunoSEQ multiplex PCR. The sample lists about 88,000 clones, 90% occurring once. The antigens these receptors bind are not known. Specimen: unstimulated CD4+ T cells sorted from spleen or lymph node cells, collected before intestinal transplant. These TCRs come from a human donor who received an intestinal transplant.

The chain employs TRBV2 and TRBJ2-7; 8 bases map to TRBD2. V shed 4 bases and J 6 bases; nucleotides not matched to a gene: 8. Per the germline V gene, CDR1 is SNHLY and CDR2 is FYNNEI. The CDR3 sequence is 14 residues long. CDR3 amino acids: CASSAGGGPLEQYF. The CDR3, as DNA: TGTGCCAGCAGTGCCGGGGGGGGACCCCTCGAGCAGTACTTC. The whole variable domain, remainder taken from reference TRBV2 and TRBJ2-7, is EPEVTQTPSHQVTQMGQEVILRCVPISNHLYFYWYRQILGQKVEFLVSFYNNEISEKSEIFDDQFSVERPDGSNFTLKIRSTKLEDSAMYFCASSAGGGPLEQYFGPGTRLTVT.

J is TRBJ1-1 and V is TRBV9, with D unclear. This CDR3 is built from 14 residues. CDR1 SGDLS and CDR2 YYNGEE come from the germline V gene. V was cut by 6 bases and J by 0 bases, with 12 bases left in between. The CDR3 DNA follows: TGTGCCAGCACTCCGGAGAGAATGAACACTGAAGCTTTCTTT. It yields the protein CASTPERMNTEAFF.

The chain is built from TRBV12-1 and TRBJ2-3; the listed D gene, TRBD2, was not tested against the DNA. TRBV12-1 is flagged as a pseudogene. The CDR3 runs 11 residues. The CDR3 here is CASTRADTQYF. The CDR3 DNA sequence: TGTGCCAGCACCCGGGCAGATACGCAGTATTTT.

V usage is TRBV5-1 and J usage is TRBJ1-4; D not resolved. CDR1 is SGHRS and CDR2 is YFSETQ in the germline V gene. CDR3 length: 14 residues. Trimming left V 0 bases short and J 6 bases short, with 9 bases between. CDR3 sequence reads: CASSLGHQDEKLFF. CDR3 coding DNA: TGCGCCAGCAGCTTGGGGCATCAGGATGAAAAACTGTTTTTT.

V gene TRBV2 combines with J gene TRBJ1-2; no clear D. This CDR3 is built from 14 residues. The germline V and J ends were trimmed by 3 bases and 1 base, with 9 bases remaining between them. Germline CDR1 is SNHLY and CDR2 is FYNNEI. CDR3 coding DNA: TGTGCCAGCAGTGACAGGCTGGTTAACTATGGCTACACCTTC. Protein sequence: CASSDRLVNYGYTF.

The chain carries TRBV7-8 and TRBJ2-1; maybe TRBD2 (5 bases). This CDR3 region has 13 residues. Germline CDR1 reads SGHVS; CDR2 reads FQNEAQ. Between the trimmed V and J ends, which lost 3 bases and 9 bases, there was a span of 12 bases. CDR3 loop: CASSFNPEGEQFF. DNA of the CDR3: TGTGCCAGCAGCTTTAACCCCGAGGGTGAGCAGTTCTTC.

The chain employs TRBV7-9 and TRBJ2-5; 15 nucleotides line up with TRBD2. Germline V gene data show CDR1 as SEHNR and CDR2 as FQNEAQ (reference sequence). V was pared by 7 bases and J by 0 bases, with 9 bases of the junction left unmatched. This CDR3 contains 18 residues. CDR3 bases: TGTGCCAGCACCCCGGGACTAGCGGGGGGAGGGTACCAAGAGACCCAGTACTTC. Translation gives CASTPGLAGGGYQETQYF.

V and J are TRBV2 and TRBJ2-7, with D perhaps TRBD1 (5 bases). This CDR3 contains 15 residues. Trimming removed 0 bases from V and 6 bases from J, with 15 bases in between. CDR1 SNHLY and CDR2 FYNNEI come from the germline V gene. The CDR3 region has the DNA TGTGCCAGCAGTGAAGCGCGGACACAGAAGGTCGAGCAGTACTTC. Its translation: CASSEARTQKVEQYF. The whole variable domain, filled in from reference TRBV2 and TRBJ2-7, reads EPEVTQTPSHQVTQMGQEVILRCVPISNHLYFYWYRQILGQKVEFLVSFYNNEISEKSEIFDDQFSVERPDGSNFTLKIRSTKLEDSAMYFCASSEARTQKVEQYFGPGTRLTVT.

The V gene is TRBV5-1, the J gene TRBJ2-7; 15 bases agree with TRBD2. Looked up from germline, CDR1 is SGHRS and CDR2 is YFSETQ. J lost 4 bases, V lost 1 base, and 9 bases had no gene match. The CDR3 has 18 amino acids. The chain's CDR3 is CASSLLPQGTSGGYEQYF. The DNA for the CDR3 is TGCGCCAGCAGCTTGTTACCCCAGGGGACTAGCGGGGGGTACGAGCAGTACTTC.

The chain recombines TRBV10-1 with TRBJ2-1, with a possible D match to TRBD1 (6 bases). V gave up 8 bases and J gave up 2 bases, with 7 bases separating them. The CDR3 is 12 residues long. The germline CDR1 and CDR2 sequences are WNHNN and SYGVQD (reference sequence). The CDR3 region is CASGGAYNEQFF. CDR3 nucleotide sequence: TGCGCCAGCGGGGGCGCCTACAATGAGCAGTTCTTC.